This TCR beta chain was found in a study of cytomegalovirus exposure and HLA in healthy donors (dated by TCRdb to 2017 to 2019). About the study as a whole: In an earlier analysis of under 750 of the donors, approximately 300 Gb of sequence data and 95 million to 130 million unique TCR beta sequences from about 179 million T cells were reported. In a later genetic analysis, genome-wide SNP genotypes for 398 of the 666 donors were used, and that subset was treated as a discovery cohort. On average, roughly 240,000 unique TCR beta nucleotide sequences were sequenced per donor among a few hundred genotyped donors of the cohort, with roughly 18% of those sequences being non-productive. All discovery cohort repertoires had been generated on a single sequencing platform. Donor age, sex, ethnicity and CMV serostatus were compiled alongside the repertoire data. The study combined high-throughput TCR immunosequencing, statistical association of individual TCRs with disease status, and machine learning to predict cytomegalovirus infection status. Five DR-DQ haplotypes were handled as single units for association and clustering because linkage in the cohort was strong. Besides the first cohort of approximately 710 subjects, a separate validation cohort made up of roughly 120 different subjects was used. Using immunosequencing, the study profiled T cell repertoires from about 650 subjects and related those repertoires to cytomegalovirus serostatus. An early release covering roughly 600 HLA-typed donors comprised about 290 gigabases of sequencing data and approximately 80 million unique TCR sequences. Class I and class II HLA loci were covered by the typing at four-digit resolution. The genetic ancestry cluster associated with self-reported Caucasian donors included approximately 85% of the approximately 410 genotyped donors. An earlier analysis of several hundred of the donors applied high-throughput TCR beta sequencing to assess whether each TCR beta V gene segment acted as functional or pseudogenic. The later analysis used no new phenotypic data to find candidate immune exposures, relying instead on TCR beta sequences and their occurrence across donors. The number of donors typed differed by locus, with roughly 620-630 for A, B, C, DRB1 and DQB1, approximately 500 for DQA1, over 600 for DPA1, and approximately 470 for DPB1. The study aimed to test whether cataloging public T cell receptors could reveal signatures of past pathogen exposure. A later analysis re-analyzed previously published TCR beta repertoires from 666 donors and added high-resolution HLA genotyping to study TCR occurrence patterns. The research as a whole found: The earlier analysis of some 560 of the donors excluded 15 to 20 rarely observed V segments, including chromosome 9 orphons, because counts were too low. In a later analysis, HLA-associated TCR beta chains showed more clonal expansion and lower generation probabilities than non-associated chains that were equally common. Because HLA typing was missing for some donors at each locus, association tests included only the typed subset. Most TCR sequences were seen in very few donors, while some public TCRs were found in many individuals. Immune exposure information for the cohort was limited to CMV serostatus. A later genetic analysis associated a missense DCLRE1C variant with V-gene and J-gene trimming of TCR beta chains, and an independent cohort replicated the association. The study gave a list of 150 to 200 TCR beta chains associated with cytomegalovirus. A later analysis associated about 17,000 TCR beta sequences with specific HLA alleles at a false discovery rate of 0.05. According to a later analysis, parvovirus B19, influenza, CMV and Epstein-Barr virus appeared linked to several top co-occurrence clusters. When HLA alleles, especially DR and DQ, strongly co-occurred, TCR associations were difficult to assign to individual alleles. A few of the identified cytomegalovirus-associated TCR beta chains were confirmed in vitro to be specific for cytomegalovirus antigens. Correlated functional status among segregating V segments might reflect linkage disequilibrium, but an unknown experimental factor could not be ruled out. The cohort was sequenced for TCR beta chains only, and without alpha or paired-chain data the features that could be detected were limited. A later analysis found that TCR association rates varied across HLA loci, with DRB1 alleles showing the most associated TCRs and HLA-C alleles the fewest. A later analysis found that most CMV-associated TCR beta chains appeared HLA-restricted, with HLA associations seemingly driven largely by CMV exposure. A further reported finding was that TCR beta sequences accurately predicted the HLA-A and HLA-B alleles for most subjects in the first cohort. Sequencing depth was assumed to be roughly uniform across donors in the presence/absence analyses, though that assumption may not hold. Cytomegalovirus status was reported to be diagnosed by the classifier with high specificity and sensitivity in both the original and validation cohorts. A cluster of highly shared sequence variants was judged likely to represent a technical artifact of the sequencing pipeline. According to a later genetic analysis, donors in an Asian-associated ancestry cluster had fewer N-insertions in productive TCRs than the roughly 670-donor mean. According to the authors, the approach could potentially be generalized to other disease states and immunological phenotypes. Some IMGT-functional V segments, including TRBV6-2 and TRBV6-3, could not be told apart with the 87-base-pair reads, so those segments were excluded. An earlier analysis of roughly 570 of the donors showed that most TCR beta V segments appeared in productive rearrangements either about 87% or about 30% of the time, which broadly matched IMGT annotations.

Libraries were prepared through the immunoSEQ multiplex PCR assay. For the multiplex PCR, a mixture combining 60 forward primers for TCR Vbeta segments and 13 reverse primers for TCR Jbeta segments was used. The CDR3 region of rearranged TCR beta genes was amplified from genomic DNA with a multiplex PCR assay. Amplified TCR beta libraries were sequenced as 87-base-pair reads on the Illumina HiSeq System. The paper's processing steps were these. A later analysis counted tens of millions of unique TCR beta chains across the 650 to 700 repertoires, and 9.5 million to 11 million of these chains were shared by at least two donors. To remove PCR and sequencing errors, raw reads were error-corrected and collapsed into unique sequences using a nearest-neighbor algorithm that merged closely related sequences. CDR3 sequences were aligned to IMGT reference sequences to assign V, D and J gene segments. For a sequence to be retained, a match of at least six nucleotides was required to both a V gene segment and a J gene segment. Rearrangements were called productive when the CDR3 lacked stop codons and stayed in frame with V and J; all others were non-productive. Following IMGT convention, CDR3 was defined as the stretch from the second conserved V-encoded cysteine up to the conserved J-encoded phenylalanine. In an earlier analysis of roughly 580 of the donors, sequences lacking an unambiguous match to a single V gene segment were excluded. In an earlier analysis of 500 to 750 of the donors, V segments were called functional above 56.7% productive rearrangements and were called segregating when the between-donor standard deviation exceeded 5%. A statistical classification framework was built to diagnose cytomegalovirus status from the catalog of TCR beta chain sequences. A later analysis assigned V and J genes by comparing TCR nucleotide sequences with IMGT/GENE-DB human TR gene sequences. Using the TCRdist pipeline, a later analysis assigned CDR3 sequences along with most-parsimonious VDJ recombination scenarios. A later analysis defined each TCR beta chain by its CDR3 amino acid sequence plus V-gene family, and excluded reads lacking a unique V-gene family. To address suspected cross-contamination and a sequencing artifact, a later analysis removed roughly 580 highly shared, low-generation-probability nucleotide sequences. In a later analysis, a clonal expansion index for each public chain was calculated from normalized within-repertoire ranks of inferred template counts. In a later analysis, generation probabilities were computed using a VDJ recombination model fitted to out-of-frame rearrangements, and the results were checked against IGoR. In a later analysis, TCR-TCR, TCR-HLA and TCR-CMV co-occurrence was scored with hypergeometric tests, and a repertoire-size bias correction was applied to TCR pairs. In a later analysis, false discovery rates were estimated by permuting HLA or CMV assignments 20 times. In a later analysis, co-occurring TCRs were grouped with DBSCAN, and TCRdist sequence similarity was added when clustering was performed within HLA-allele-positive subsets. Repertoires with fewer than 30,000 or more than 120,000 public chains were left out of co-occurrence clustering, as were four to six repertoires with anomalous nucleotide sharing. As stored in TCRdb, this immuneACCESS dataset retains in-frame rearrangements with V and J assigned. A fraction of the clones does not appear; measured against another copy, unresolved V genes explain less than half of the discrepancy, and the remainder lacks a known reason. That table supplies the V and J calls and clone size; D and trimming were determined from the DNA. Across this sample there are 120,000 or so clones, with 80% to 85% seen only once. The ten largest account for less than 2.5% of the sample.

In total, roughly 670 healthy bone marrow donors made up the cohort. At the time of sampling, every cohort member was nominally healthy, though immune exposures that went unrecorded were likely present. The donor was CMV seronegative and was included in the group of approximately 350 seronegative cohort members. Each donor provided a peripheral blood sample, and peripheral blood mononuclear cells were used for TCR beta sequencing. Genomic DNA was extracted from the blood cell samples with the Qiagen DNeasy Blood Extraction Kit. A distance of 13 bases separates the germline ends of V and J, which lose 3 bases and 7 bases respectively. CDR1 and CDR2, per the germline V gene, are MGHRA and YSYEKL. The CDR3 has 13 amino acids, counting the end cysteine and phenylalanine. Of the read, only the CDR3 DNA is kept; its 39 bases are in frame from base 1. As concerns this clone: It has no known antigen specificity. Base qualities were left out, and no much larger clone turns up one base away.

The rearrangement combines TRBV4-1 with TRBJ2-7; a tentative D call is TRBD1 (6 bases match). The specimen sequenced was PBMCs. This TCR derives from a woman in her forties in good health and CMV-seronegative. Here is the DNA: TGCGCCAGCAGCCACTCAACAGGGAGTGAGCAGTACTTC. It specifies CASSHSTGSEQYF.